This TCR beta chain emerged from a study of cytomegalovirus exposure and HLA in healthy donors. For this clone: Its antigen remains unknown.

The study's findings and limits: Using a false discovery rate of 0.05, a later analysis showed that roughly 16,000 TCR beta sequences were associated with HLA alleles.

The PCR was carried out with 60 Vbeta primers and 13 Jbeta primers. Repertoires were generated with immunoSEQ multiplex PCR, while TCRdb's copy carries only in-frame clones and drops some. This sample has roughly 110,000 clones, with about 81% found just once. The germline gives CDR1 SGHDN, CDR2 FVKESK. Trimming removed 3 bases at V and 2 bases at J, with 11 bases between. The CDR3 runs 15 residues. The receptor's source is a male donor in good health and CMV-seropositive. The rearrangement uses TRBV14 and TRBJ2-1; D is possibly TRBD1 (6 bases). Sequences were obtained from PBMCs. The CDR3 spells CASSQPGTPYNEQFF. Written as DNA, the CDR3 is TGTGCCAGCAGCCAGCCTGGGACACCCTACAATGAGCAGTTCTTC.